A single sample gave rise to the 26 T cell receptor beta chains below, sequenced in a study of T cell responses to AZD1222 COVID-19 vaccine. Here immunoSEQ multiplex PCR was the method, and the copy in TCRdb shows in-frame clones only, minus some. The table has around 150,000 clones, approximately 90% seen once; the top ten hold under 2.5%. This sample comprised peripheral blood, obtained on day 0 of AZD1222 vaccination. The receptor source for this set is an adult in good health.

The rearrangement links TRBV7-9 to TRBJ1-3; D gene ambiguous. Trimming removed 4 bases at V and 9 bases at J, with 10 bases between. CDR1 and CDR2 from the germline V gene are SEHNR and FQNEAQ (reference sequence). The CDR3 runs 12 residues. For the CDR3, the DNA is TGTGCCAGCAGCTCCCCCCGAGGCACCATATATTTT. This translates into CASSSPRGTIYF. Variable domain in full (rest from reference TRBV7-9 and TRBJ1-3): DTGVSQNPRHKITKRGQNVTFRCDPISEHNRLYWYRQTLGQGPEFLTYFQNEAQLEKSRLLSDRFSAERPKGSFSTLEIQRTEQGDSAMYLCASSSPRGTIYFGEGSWLTVV.

The chain uses TRBV30 and TRBJ2-2; 10 nucleotides match TRBD1. This CDR3 spans 17 amino acids. With 2 bases clipped from V and 1 base from J, the junction kept 7 bases outside the gene matches. From germline, CDR1 is GTSNPN and CDR2 SVGIG (reference sequence). CDR3 nucleotide sequence: TGTGCCTGGAGTCTGACCGGGACAGGGGAGAACACCGGGGAGCTGTTTTTT. Residues: CAWSLTGTGENTGELFF.

As concerns this clone: No DNA is shown, since the ends of the CDR3 on it are uncertain; the CDR3 is the one TCRdb lists. This chain uses TRBV18 with TRBJ1-3. The CDR3 numbers 14 amino acids, ends counted. Germline V gives CDR1 KGHSH, CDR2 LQKENI. CDR3: CASSPGVPGNTIYF.

The gene calls are TRBV7-9 and TRBJ1-4; a weak D match, TRBD1 (6 bases). This CDR3 has 14 residues. Trimming pared 2 bases from V and 8 bases from J, leaving 12 bases between. The germline gives CDR1 SEHNR, CDR2 FQNEAQ (reference sequence). In DNA form, the CDR3 reads TGTGCCAGCAGCTTATCAGGGGAGAGCGAAAAACTGTTTTTT. Protein product: CASSLSGESEKLFF. The variable domain in full, with the rest retrieved from reference TRBV7-9 and TRBJ1-4, is DTGVSQNPRHKITKRGQNVTFRCDPISEHNRLYWYRQTLGQGPEFLTYFQNEAQLEKSRLLSDRFSAERPKGSFSTLEIQRTEQGDSAMYLCASSLSGESEKLFFGSGTQLSVL.

This chain links TRBV19 with TRBJ2-1; TRBD1 matches 8 bases. CDR1 and CDR2 from the germline V gene are LNHDA and SQIVND (reference sequence). The CDR3 totals 16 residues. Trimming took 0 bases from V and 2 from J; bases not matched to a gene: 3. The CDR3 DNA reads TGTGCCAGTAGTATAGATCCCAGGGGGCCCTACAATGAGCAGTTCTTC. Translation: CASSIDPRGPYNEQFF.

The gene calls are TRBV7-9 and TRBJ1-5; D gene uncertain. V lost 4 bases to trimming and J lost 0 bases, with 7 bases between them. Germline V gene lookup returns CDR1 SEHNR and CDR2 FQNEAQ (reference sequence). This CDR3 comprises 14 residues. The DNA of the CDR3 is TGTGCCAGCAGCTCCCAGGATAGCAATCAGCCCCAGCATTTT. Its protein is CASSSQDSNQPQHF.

The chain is built from TRBV7-9 and TRBJ1-2, with 9 bases matching TRBD1. The V segment lost 5 bases and the J segment 0 bases; nucleotides outside the gene matches: 7. CDR3 length: 16 amino acids. CDR1 is SEHNR and CDR2 is FQNEAQ in the germline V gene (reference sequence). For the CDR3, the DNA is TGTGCCAGCAGCCAACTCCGGGACAGGGCTAACTATGGCTACACCTTC. Encoded protein: CASSQLRDRANYGYTF. The whole variable domain, filled in from reference TRBV7-9 and TRBJ1-2, reads DTGVSQNPRHKITKRGQNVTFRCDPISEHNRLYWYRQTLGQGPEFLTYFQNEAQLEKSRLLSDRFSAERPKGSFSTLEIQRTEQGDSAMYLCASSQLRDRANYGYTFGSGTRLTVV.

V usage is TRBV7-8 and J usage is TRBJ1-1, with D possibly TRBD1 on 6 matching bases. V lost 1 base and J 5 bases, leaving 14 bases between the germline ends. Per the germline V gene, CDR1 is SGHVS and CDR2 is FQNEAQ. CDR3 length: 15 amino acids. The CDR3 DNA sequence: TGTGCCAGCAGCTTAGAGGCAGGGGCAGGGACTGAAGCTTTCTTT. Protein sequence: CASSLEAGAGTEAFF. Complete variable domain (other parts from reference TRBV7-8 and TRBJ1-1): GAGVSQSPRYKVAKRGQDVALRCDPISGHVSLFWYQQALGQGPEFLTYFQNEAQLDKSGLPSDRFFAERPEGSVSTLKIQRTQQEDSAVYLCASSLEAGAGTEAFFGQGTRLTVV.

The rearrangement uses TRBV25-1 and TRBJ1-6, with D possibly TRBD1 on 5 matching bases. The V gene lost 1 base and the J gene lost 5 bases, with 12 bases spanning the gap. Germline CDR1 is MGHDK and CDR2 is SYGVNS. The CDR3 spans 16 residues. CDR3: CASSEFGGANNSPLHF. CDR3 coding DNA: TGTGCCAGCAGTGAATTCGGAGGGGCGAATAATTCACCCCTCCACTTT.

V and J are TRBV6-2 or TRBV6-3 and TRBJ2-5; D remains ambiguous. This CDR3 region has 17 residues. Germline V gives CDR1 MNHEY, CDR2 SVGEGT. V was clipped by 6 bases and J by 4 bases, with 24 bases between them. For the CDR3, the DNA is TGTGCCAGCAGCCTAGACACAACCTCGGATTGGGCAGAGACCCAGTACTTC. It is translated as CASSLDTTSDWAETQYF.

This rearrangement joins TRBV6-5 to TRBJ1-5, with a tentative D call TRBD1 (5 bases). The CDR3 contains 15 residues. Germline values: CDR1 MNHEY, CDR2 SVGAGI. Trimming took off 2 bases at V and 0 bases at J, with 8 bases between the two ends. This chain's CDR3 is CASSYGGHSNQPQHF. The CDR3 DNA is TGTGCCAGCAGTTACGGAGGACATAGCAATCAGCCCCAGCATTTT.

J is TRBJ1-6 and V is TRBV28, with D possibly TRBD1 on 6 matching bases. Germline CDR1 is MDHEN and CDR2 is SYDVKM. The CDR3 consists of 16 residues. V was clipped by 11 bases and J by 2 bases, with 19 bases between them. CDR3 in amino acids: CACCMGGPTYNSPLHF. As DNA, the CDR3 is TGTGCCTGCTGTATGGGGGGCCCAACCTATAATTCACCCCTCCACTTT.

This clone was counted a single time. The genes are TRBV28 and TRBJ2-4, with D tentatively TRBD1 or TRBD2 (5 bases each). Germline CDR1 reads MDHEN; CDR2 reads SYDVKM. With 6 bases removed from V and 0 bases from J, the gap between germline ends came to 27 bases. This CDR3 spans 20 amino acids. The CDR3 reads CASSLPGAGYIGQAKNIQYF. The DNA of the CDR3 is TGTGCCAGCAGCCTCCCCGGGGCAGGGTATATTGGGCAAGCCAAAAACATTCAGTACTTC.

This clone has just one count. This chain links TRBV15 with TRBJ1-1; weak D call: TRBD1 (5 bases). The CDR3 sequence is 15 residues long. CDR1 is LNHNV and CDR2 is YYDKDF in the germline V gene (reference sequence). V was shortened by 1 base and J by 2 bases, with 11 bases between the two germline ends. The CDR3, as DNA: TGTGCCACCAGCAGAGCCCGAGGGGTCAACACTGAAGCTTTCTTT. Encoded protein: CATSRARGVNTEAFF.

The chain is built from TRBV3-1 (or the pseudogene TRBV3-2) and TRBJ2-3; D might be TRBD2 (5 bases). This CDR3 is 14 amino acids long. Germline assignment: CDR1 LGHDT and CDR2 YNNKEL (reference sequence). Trimming pared 4 bases from V and 2 bases from J, leaving 10 bases between. This CDR3 reads CASSLASFTDTQYF. The CDR3 DNA reads as TGTGCCAGCAGCCTAGCGTCCTTCACAGATACGCAGTATTTT.

The rearrangement uses TRBV5-6 and TRBJ2-7; D perhaps matches TRBD1 (5 bases). The CDR3 sequence is 15 residues long. Per the germline V gene, CDR1 is SGHDT and CDR2 is YYEEEE. Trimming removed 7 bases from V and 5 bases from J, with 22 bases in between. The CDR3 sequence: CASFRAQDPTDEQYF. The CDR3 bases are TGTGCCAGCTTCCGGGCACAGGACCCCACCGACGAGCAGTACTTC. Based on the CDR3 plus reference TRBV5-6 and TRBJ2-7, the full variable domain is DAGVTQSPTHLIKTRGQQVTLRCSPKSGHDTVSWYQQALGQGPQFIFQYYEEEERQRGNFPDRFSGHQFPNYSSELNVNALLLGDSALYLCASFRAQDPTDEQYFGPGTRLTVT.

Remarks on this clone: Other DNA sequences from this sample encode an identical CDR3 as well. V gene TRBV5-1 combines with J gene TRBJ1-3; TRBD1 aligns across 7 bases. With 4 bases clipped from V and 3 bases from J, the junction kept 4 bases outside the gene matches. Germline loops: CDR1 SGHRS, CDR2 YFSETQ. The CDR3 runs to 14 residues. The CDR3 here is CASSQGTDGNTIYF. The CDR3 nucleotides are TGCGCCAGCAGCCAAGGGACAGATGGAAACACCATATATTTT.

The rearrangement uses TRBV27 and TRBJ2-3; D is ambiguous. The CDR3 is 12 amino acids. Germline CDR1 MNHEY, CDR2 SMNVEV (reference sequence). Trimming removed 4 bases at V and 2 bases at J, with 4 bases between. In DNA form, the CDR3 reads TGTGCCAGCAGTTCCCACACAGATACGCAGTATTTT. Its protein product is CASSSHTDTQYF.

The rearrangement uses TRBV9 and TRBJ1-5; D is unresolved. The CDR3 consists of 14 residues. Germline V CDR1 and CDR2: SGDLS, YYNGEE. Trimming took off 3 bases at V and 3 bases at J, with 10 bases between the two ends. The CDR3 loop is CASSGSPDNQPQHF. In nucleotides, the CDR3 is TGTGCCAGCAGCGGGTCCCCGGACAATCAGCCCCAGCATTTT.

DNA for the CDR3: TGTGCCAGCAGTAAACCAGAGCGTGCTGAAGCTTTCTTT. Translation: CASSKPERAEAFF. V and J are TRBV6-5 and TRBJ1-1; the D is unclear. Germline V gene data show CDR1 as MNHEY and CDR2 as SVGAGI. Trimming pared 5 bases from V and 6 bases from J, leaving 13 bases between. The CDR3 is 13 residues long.

The chain links TRBV6-5 to TRBJ1-2; 8 nucleotides line up with TRBD1. The ends lost 0 bases at V and 5 bases at J; junction bases unmatched: 5. The length of the CDR3 is 15 residues. CDR1 and CDR2 (germline): MNHEY, SVGAGI. The CDR3 DNA is TGTGCCAGCAGTTACTCTGGGACAGGTAGTTATGGCTACACCTTC. Protein product: CASSYSGTGSYGYTF.

V and J are TRBV27 and TRBJ2-7; no clear D gene. Germline CDR1 and CDR2: MNHEY and SMNVEV (reference sequence). V was clipped by 2 bases and J by 1 base, with 6 bases between them. The CDR3 totals 13 residues. Here the CDR3 DNA reads TGTGCCAGCAGTTTACTCCCATCCTACGAGCAGTACTTC. It translates to CASSLLPSYEQYF.

The V gene is TRBV4-1, the J gene TRBJ2-1; D is perhaps TRBD2 (6 bases). Between the trimmed V and J ends, which lost 3 bases and 7 bases, there was a span of 16 bases. The V gene's germline CDR1 is MGHRA and CDR2 YSYEKL. There are 15 residues in the CDR3. The CDR3, as DNA: TGCGCCAGCAGCCACCGGGAGCGAACTCCTAATGAGCAGTTCTTC. Protein: CASSHRERTPNEQFF.

This chain's CDR3 is CASRQGLNTEAFF. CDR3 bases: TGTGCCAGCAGACAGGGGCTGAACACTGAAGCTTTCTTT. The J gene is TRBJ1-1, the V gene TRBV2, with 7 bases matching TRBD1. The CDR3 spans 13 residues. The ends lost 6 bases at V and 0 bases at J; junction bases unmatched: 1. The V gene's germline CDR1 is SNHLY and CDR2 FYNNEI.

The V gene is TRBV10-3, the J gene TRBJ1-1; D remains ambiguous. The CDR3 is 14 residues long. Germline values: CDR1 ENHRY, CDR2 SYGVKD. V gave up 3 bases and J gave up 2 bases, with 10 bases separating them. CDR3 sequence reads: CAISESGENTEAFF. The CDR3 nucleotides are TGTGCCATCAGTGAAAGCGGAGAAAACACTGAAGCTTTCTTT.

This clone has only one observation. The chain uses TRBV27 and TRBJ2-5, with D possibly being TRBD1 (6 bases). This CDR3 has 16 amino acids. CDR1 and CDR2 (germline): MNHEY, SMNVEV (reference sequence). V was cut by 5 bases and J by 1 base, with 17 bases left in between. CDR3 in DNA: TGTGCCAGCAGTCCATTCCCGGACAGCCGCCAAGAGACCCAGTACTTC. This sequence encodes CASSPFPDSRQETQYF.